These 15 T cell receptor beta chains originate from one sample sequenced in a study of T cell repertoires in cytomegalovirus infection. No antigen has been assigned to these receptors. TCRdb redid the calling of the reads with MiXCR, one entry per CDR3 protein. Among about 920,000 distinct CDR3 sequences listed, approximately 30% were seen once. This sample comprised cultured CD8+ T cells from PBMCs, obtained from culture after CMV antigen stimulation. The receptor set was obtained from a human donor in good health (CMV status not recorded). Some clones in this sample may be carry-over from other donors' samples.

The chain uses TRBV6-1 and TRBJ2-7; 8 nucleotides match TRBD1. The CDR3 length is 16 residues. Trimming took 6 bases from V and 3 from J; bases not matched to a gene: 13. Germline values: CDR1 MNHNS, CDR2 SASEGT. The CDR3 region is CASSDKGQVRSYEQYF. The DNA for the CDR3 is TGTGCCAGCAGCGATAAGGGACAGGTACGGAGCTACGAGCAGTACTTC.

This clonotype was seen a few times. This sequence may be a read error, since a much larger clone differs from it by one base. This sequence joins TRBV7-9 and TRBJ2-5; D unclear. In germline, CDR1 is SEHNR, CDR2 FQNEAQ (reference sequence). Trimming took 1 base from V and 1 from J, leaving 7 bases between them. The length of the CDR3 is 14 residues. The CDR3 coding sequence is TGTGCCAGCAGCTTAGAGAAGGGCCAAGAGACCCAGTACTTC. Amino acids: CASSLEKGQETQYF.

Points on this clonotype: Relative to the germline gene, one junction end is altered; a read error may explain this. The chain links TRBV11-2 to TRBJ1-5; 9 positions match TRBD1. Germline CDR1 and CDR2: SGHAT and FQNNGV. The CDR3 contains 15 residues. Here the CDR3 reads CVSSLGTGPNQPQHF. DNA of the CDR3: TGTGTCAGCAGCTTAGGGACAGGGCCGAATCAGCCCCAGCATTTT.

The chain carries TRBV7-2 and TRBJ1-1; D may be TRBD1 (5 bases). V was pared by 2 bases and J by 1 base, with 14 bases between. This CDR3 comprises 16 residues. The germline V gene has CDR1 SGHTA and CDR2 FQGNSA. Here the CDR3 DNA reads TGTGCCAGCAGCTTAATTGGGGCAGTTTCGAACACTGAAGCTTTCTTT. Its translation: CASSLIGAVSNTEAFF.

CDR3 nucleotides: TGTGCCAGCAGTCAAGGGTTTGGGCCATCCTACGAGCAGTACTTC. The encoded protein is CASSQGFGPSYEQYF. This chain links TRBV28 with TRBJ2-7; no definite D call. Germline V CDR1 and CDR2: MDHEN, SYDVKM. V lost 5 bases and J lost 1, with 15 bases in between. The CDR3 has 15 residues.

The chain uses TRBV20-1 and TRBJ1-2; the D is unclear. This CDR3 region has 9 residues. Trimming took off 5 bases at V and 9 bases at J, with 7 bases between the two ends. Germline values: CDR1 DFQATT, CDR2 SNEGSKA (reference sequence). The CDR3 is CSASASYTF. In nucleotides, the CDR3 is TGCAGTGCTTCCGCTAGCTACACCTTC.

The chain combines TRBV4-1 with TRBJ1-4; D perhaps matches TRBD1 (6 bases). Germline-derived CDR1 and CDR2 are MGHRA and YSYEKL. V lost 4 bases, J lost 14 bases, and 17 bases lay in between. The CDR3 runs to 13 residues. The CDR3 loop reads CASSLGDTAHLFF. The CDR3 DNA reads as TGCGCCAGCAGCCTGGGGGACACCGCGCATCTGTTTTTT.

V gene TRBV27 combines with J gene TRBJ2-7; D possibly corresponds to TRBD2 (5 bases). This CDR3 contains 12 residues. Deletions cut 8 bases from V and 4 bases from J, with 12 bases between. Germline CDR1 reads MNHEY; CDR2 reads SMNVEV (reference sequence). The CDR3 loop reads CASGAALYEQYF. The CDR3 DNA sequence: TGTGCCAGCGGAGCGGCCCTTTACGAGCAGTACTTC.

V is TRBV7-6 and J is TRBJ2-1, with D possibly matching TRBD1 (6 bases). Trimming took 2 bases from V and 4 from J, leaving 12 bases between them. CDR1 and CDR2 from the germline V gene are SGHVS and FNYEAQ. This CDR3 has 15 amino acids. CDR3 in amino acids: CASSLSGTIYNEQFF. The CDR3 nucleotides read TGTGCCAGCAGCTTAAGTGGGACAATTTACAATGAGCAGTTCTTC.

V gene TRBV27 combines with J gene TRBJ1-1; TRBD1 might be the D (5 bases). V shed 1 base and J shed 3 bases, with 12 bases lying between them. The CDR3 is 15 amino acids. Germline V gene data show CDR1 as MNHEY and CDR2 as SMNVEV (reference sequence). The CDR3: CASSLFQGGYTEAFF. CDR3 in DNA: TGTGCCAGCAGTTTATTCCAGGGCGGTTACACTGAAGCTTTCTTT.

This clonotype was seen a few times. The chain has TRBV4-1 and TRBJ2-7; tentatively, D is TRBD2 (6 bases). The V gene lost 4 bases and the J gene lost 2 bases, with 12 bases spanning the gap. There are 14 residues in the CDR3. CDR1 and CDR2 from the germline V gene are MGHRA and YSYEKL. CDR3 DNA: TGCGCCAGCAGCCGCGGGATGGGCGCCTACGAGCAGTACTTC. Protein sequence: CASSRGMGAYEQYF.

CDR3 sequence reads: CASSPGHGNKQPQHF. Here the CDR3 DNA reads TGTGCCAGCAGCCCGGGACATGGAAACAAACAGCCCCAGCATTTT. The chain recombines TRBV7-9 with TRBJ1-5; maybe TRBD1 (6 bases). Trimming removed 5 bases at V and 7 bases at J, with 18 bases between. This CDR3 has 15 amino acids. Germline-derived CDR1 and CDR2 are SEHNR and FQNEAQ (reference sequence).

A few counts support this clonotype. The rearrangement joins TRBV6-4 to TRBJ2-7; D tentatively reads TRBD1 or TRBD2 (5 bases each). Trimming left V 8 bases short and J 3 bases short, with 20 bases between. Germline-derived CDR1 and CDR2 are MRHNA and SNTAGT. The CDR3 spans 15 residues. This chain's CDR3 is CASPEGRAANYEQYV. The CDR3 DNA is TGTGCCAGCCCTGAGGGGCGGGCCGCGAACTACGAGCAGTACGTC.

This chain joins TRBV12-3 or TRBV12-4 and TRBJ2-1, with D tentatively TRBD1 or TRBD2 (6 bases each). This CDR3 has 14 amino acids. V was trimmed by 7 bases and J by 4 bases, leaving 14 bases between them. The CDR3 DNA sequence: TGTGCCAGCACCTCCCGGGGGCGGTACAATGAGCAGTTCTTC. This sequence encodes CASTSRGRYNEQFF.

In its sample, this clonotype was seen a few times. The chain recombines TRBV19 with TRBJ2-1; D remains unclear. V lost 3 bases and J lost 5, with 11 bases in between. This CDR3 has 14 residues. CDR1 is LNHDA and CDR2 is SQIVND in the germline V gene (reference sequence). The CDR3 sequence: CASSISGSHNEQFF. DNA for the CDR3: TGTGCCAGTAGTATTTCCGGGTCCCACAATGAGCAGTTCTTC. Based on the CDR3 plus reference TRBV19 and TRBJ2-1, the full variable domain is DGGITQSPKYLFRKEGQNVTLSCEQNLNHDAMYWYRQDPGQGLRLIYYSQIVNDFQKGDIAEGYSVSREKKESFPLTVTSAQKNPTAFYLCASSISGSHNEQFFGPGTRLTVL.